This TCR beta chain comes out of a study of CD8 T cells in ankylosing spondylitis. Comments on this clonotype: As yet, its antigen is unknown.

Quantitative barcoded 5'-RACE was used to prepare TCR beta libraries. TCRdb re-derived calls from the 5' RACE reads in MiXCR, one entry per CDR3 protein. Of a few hundred thousand distinct CDR3 sequences in the sample, over 15% were seen once. Trimming removed 0 bases from V and 1 base from J, with 10 bases in between. This CDR3 comprises 15 residues. In germline, CDR1 is DFQATT, CDR2 SNEGSKA (reference sequence). Overall study findings and caveats: The study identified a TCR beta motif of under ten highly homologous variants that appeared characteristic of ankylosing spondylitis blood. Peripheral blood held disease-linked clones only at relatively low frequency, and these were CD8+.

The chain links TRBV20-1 to TRBJ2-1, with no clear D. This TCR was sampled from a male donor with ankylosing spondylitis or in good health (not recorded which). Sequencing input: blood, either unsorted or a sorted T cell fraction (not recorded which). CDR3 sequence reads: CSARDVRISYNEQFF. CDR3 bases: TGCAGTGCTAGAGATGTGAGGATTTCCTACAATGAGCAGTTCTTC.